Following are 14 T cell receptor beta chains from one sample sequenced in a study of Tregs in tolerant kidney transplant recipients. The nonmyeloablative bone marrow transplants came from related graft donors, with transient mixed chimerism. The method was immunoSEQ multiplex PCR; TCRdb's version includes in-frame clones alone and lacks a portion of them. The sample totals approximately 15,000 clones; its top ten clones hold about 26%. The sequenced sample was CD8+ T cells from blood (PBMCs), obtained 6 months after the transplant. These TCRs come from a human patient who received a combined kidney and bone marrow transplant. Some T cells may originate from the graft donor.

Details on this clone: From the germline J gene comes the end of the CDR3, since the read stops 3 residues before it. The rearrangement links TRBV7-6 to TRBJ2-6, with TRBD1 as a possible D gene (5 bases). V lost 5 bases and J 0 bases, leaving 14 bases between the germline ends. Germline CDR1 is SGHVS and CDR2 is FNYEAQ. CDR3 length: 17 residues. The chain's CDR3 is CASSIQDPLSGANVLTF. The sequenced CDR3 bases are TGTGCCAGCAGCATACAGGACCCCCTCTCTGGGGCCAACGTC. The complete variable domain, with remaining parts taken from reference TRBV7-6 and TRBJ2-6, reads GAGVSQSPRYKVTKRGQDVALRCDPISGHVSLYWYRQALGQGPEFLTYFNYEAQQDKSGLPNDRFSAERPEGSISTLTIQRTEQRDSAMYRCASSIQDPLSGANVLTFGAGSRLTVL.

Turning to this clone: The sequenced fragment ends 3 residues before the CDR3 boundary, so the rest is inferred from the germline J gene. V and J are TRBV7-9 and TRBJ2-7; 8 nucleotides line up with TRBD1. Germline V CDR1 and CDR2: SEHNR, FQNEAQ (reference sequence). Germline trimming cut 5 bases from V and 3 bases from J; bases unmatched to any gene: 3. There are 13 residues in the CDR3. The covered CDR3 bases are TGTGCCAGCAGCGCCACAGGGGGCTACGAG. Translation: CASSATGGYE. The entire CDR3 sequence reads CASSATGGYEQYF.

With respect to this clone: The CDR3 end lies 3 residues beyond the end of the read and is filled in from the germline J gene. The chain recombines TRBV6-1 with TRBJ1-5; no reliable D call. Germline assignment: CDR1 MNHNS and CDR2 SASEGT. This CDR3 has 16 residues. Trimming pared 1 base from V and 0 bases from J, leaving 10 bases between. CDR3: CASSEGQIISNQPQHF. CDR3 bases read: TGTGCCAGCAGTGAAGGGCAGATTATTAGCAATCAGCCC.

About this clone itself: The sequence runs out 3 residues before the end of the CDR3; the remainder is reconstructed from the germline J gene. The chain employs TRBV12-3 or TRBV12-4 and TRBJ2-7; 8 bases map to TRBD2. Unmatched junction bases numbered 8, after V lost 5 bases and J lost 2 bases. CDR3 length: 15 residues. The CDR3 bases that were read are TGTGCCAGCAGTACCGGGACTAGGAATCCCTACGAG. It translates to CASSTGTRNPYE. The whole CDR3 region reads CASSTGTRNPYEQYF.

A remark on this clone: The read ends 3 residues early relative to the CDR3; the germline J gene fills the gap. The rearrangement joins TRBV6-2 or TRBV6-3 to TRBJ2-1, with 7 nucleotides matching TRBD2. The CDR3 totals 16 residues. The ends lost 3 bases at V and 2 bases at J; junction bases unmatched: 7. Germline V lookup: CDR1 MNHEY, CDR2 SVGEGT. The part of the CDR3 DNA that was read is TGTGCCAGCAGTTATGGAGCACTAGCGCCCTACAATGAG. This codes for CASSYGALAPYNE. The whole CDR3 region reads CASSYGALAPYNEQFF.

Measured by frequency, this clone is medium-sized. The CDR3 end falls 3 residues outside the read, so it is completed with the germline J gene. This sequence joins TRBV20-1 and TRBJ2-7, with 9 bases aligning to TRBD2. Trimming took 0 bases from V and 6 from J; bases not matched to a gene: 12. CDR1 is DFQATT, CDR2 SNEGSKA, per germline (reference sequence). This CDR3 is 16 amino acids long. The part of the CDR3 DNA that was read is TGCAGTGCTAGAGATGCGGCGGGGGGGCTTCTCAGCGAG. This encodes CSARDAAGGLLSE. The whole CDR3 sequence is CSARDAAGGLLSEQYF.

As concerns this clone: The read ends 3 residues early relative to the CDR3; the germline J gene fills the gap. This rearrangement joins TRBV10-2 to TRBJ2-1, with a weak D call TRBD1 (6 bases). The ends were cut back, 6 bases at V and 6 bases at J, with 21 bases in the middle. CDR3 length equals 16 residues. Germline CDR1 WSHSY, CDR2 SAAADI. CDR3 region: CASSPLGAPGSNEQFF. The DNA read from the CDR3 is TGCGCCAGCAGCCCGCTGGGGGCACCGGGGAGCAATGAG.

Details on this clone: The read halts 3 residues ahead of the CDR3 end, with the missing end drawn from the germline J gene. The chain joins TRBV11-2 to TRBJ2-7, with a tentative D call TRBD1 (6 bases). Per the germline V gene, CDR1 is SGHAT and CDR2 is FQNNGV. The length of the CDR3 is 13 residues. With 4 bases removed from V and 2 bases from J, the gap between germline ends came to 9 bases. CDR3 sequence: CASSYGQTYEQYF. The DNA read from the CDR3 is TGTGCCAGCAGCTATGGACAGACCTACGAG. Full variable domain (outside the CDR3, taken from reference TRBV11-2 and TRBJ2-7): EAGVAQSPRYKIIEKRQSVAFWCNPISGHATLYWYQQILGQGPKLLIQFQNNGVVDDSQLPKDRFSAERLKGVDSTLKIQPAKLEDSAVYLCASSYGQTYEQYFGPGTRLTVT.

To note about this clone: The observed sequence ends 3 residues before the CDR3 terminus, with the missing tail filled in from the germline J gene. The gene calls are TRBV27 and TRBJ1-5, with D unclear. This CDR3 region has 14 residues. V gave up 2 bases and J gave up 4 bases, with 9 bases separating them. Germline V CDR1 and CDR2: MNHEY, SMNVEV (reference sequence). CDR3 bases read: TGTGCCAGCAGTTTACTTTTCGGGAATCAGCCC. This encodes CASSLLFGNQP. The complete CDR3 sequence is CASSLLFGNQPQHF.

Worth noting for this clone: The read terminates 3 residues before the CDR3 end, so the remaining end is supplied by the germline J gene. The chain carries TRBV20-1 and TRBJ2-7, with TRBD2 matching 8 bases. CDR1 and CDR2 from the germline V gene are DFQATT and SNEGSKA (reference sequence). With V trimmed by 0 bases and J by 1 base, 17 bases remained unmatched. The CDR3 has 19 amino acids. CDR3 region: CSARDSMASGPPSSYEQYF. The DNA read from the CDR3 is TGCAGTGCTAGAGATAGTATGGCTAGCGGGCCTCCAAGTTCCTACGAG.

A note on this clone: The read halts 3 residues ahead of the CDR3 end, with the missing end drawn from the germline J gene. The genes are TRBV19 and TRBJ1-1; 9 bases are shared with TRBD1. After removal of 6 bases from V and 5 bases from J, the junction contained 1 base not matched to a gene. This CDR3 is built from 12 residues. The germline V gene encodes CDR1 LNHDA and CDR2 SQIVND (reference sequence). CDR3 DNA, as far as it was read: TGTGCCAGTAGGGACAGGGGTACTGAA. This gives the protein CASRDRGTE. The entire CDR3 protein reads CASRDRGTEAFF.

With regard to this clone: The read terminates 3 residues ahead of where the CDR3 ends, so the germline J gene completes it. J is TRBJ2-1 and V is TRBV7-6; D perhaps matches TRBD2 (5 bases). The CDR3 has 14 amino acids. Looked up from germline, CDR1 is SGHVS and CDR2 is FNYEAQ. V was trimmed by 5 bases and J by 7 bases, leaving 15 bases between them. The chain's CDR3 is CASSPESRGNEQFF. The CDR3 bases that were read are TGTGCCAGCAGCCCCGAGAGTCGGGGAAATGAG.

CDR3 DNA, as far as it was read: TGTGCCAGCAGCAGCGCGGGGGGCGATTCGGGA. Residues: CASSSAGGDSG. The whole CDR3 sequence is CASSSAGGDSGAFF. The chain joins TRBV13 to TRBJ1-1, with D maybe TRBD1 (6 bases). The missing CDR3 end, 3 residues past where the read stops, is filled in from the germline J gene. This CDR3 is 14 amino acids long. Germline CDR1 PRHDT, CDR2 FYEKMQ (reference sequence).

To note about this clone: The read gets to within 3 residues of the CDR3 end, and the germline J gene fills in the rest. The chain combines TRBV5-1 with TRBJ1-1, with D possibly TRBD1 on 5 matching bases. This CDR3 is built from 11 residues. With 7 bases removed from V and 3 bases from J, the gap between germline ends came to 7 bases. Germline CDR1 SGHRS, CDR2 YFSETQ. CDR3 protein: CASAGDTEAFF. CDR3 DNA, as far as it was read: TGCGCCAGCGCGGGGGACACTGAA.